Here is one TCR beta chain with its context. These data originate in a study of blood T cell repertoires in COVID-19. Study-level background: PBMCs, B-cell-depleted T cells, or T cells provided the cDNA or gDNA that made up the material.

Sequenced by immunoSEQ multiplex PCR; TCRdb stores in-frame clones only, minus some. The sample contains roughly 320,000 clones, over 75% of which appear only once. CDR3 length equals 14 residues. V lost 3 bases and J lost 0, with 8 bases in between. Germline V gene lookup returns CDR1 SEHNR and CDR2 FQNEAQ (reference sequence). Sequencing was done on a sample of peripheral blood. The V and J genes are TRBV7-9 and TRBJ1-1, with unresolved D. This clonotype originated in a human donor in a cohort sampled during active COVID-19. The CDR3 coding sequence is TGTGCCAGCAGCTTCCCGGTGTTGAACACTGAAGCTTTCTTT. Encoded protein: CASSFPVLNTEAFF. Looking up the rest from reference TRBV7-9 and TRBJ1-1 gives the full variable domain: DTGVSQNPRHKITKRGQNVTFRCDPISEHNRLYWYRQTLGQGPEFLTYFQNEAQLEKSRLLSDRFSAERPKGSFSTLEIQRTEQGDSAMYLCASSFPVLNTEAFFGQGTRLTVV.